Shown below are 19 T cell receptor beta chains from a single sample sequenced in a study of blood T cell repertoires in COVID-19. The repertoire was sequenced with immunoSEQ multiplex PCR; TCRdb's copy has only in-frame clones and lacks some. The table has about 410,000 clones, about nine tenths seen once. The sample comprised peripheral blood. The receptor source for this set is a woman under 40 with active or convalescent COVID-19.

This chain uses TRBV2 with TRBJ1-1, with no clear D. The germline CDR1 and CDR2 sequences are SNHLY and FYNNEI. The length of the CDR3 is 15 residues. V was clipped by 8 bases and J by 6 bases, with 22 bases between them. This CDR3 is CASGVTKGVLPEAFF. The CDR3 region has the DNA TGTGCCAGCGGGGTCACGAAGGGAGTTTTACCTGAAGCTTTCTTT.

CDR3 sequence: CASSFHRDRDEKLFF. For the CDR3, the DNA is TGTGCCAGCAGCTTCCACCGGGACAGGGATGAAAAACTGTTTTTT. This sequence joins TRBV3-1 (or the pseudogene TRBV3-2) and TRBJ1-4; 9 bases fit TRBD1. This CDR3 is 15 amino acids long. V was pared by 5 bases and J by 6 bases, with 7 bases of the junction left unmatched. From germline, CDR1 is LGHDT and CDR2 YNNKEL (reference sequence).

This clone came up once. J is TRBJ1-6 and V is TRBV4-1; 10 bases match TRBD1. This CDR3 comprises 18 residues. Germline lookup yields CDR1 MGHRA and CDR2 YSYEKL. The trim removed 1 base at V and 3 bases at J, leaving 6 bases unmatched. CDR3 protein: CASSQATGQGGYNSPLHF. The CDR3 DNA sequence: TGCGCCAGCAGCCAAGCTACAGGACAGGGGGGCTATAATTCACCCCTCCACTTT.

V and J are TRBV19 and TRBJ2-2; 9 bases line up with TRBD1. Germline V gives CDR1 LNHDA, CDR2 SQIVND (reference sequence). V was clipped by 9 bases and J by 7 bases; unmatched bases: 18. This CDR3 is built from 17 residues. CDR3 sequence (DNA): TGTGCCAGCGACTCATTACCGGGACAGGGTTCTTTCGGGGAGCTGTTTTTT. Amino acid sequence: CASDSLPGQGSFGELFF.

V usage is TRBV5-8 and J usage is TRBJ2-7; TRBD1 aligns across 9 bases. Germline V lookup: CDR1 SGHTS, CDR2 YDEGEE. J lost 9 bases, V lost 4 bases, and 5 bases had no gene match. CDR3 length: 12 residues. In DNA, the CDR3 is TGTGCCAGCAGCCGGGACAGGGATGGGCAGTACTTC. It codes for CASSRDRDGQYF.

This clone came up a few times. The gene calls are TRBV6-4 and TRBJ1-2; D might be TRBD1 (6 bases). V lost 2 bases, J lost 4 bases, and 14 bases lay in between. This CDR3 is built from 15 residues. Germline V gene lookup returns CDR1 MRHNA and CDR2 SNTAGT. CDR3 DNA: TGTGCCAGCAGTGACGGCAGGGGCCCAGGCTATGGCTACACCTTC. The encoded protein is CASSDGRGPGYGYTF.

This sequence joins TRBV28 and TRBJ1-4; no firm D call. Germline values: CDR1 MDHEN, CDR2 SYDVKM. The CDR3 extends over 13 amino acids. The germline V and J ends were trimmed by 8 bases and 6 bases, with 13 bases remaining between them. CDR3 DNA: TGTGCCAGCCTGAGAGGTTCGCATGAAAAACTGTTTTTT. Translated, it gives CASLRGSHEKLFF.

The V gene is TRBV2, the J gene TRBJ2-7; D perhaps matches TRBD2 (5 bases). V lost 8 bases to trimming and J lost 0 bases, with 5 bases between them. The CDR3 consists of 11 residues. Germline CDR1 and CDR2: SNHLY and FYNNEI. The CDR3 DNA sequence: TGTGCCAGCGGGAGCTCCTACGAGCAGTACTTC. This gives the protein CASGSSYEQYF.

J is TRBJ2-1 and V is TRBV24-1; D perhaps matches TRBD2 (6 bases). V was trimmed by 9 bases and J by 5 bases, leaving 22 bases between them. The CDR3 sequence is 16 residues long. Germline V gene lookup returns CDR1 KGHDR and CDR2 SFDVKD. The CDR3 DNA is TGTGCCACCGCAGGCCCGGACTATAGCGGACACAATGAGCAGTTCTTC. Its protein is CATAGPDYSGHNEQFF.

This clone was recorded once. V usage is TRBV6-5 and J usage is TRBJ2-6, with a possible D match to TRBD1 (5 bases). Germline V CDR1 and CDR2: MNHEY, SVGAGI. The V end was cut by 4 bases, the J end by 3 bases, with 7 bases between. The CDR3 is 14 amino acids. In DNA form, the CDR3 reads TGTGCCAGCAGTTCAGGGTTTGGGGCCAACGTCCTGACTTTC. The encoded protein is CASSSGFGANVLTF.

The genes are TRBV6-5 and TRBJ2-3; D unclear. The CDR3 sequence is 13 residues long. Germline V CDR1 and CDR2: MNHEY, SVGAGI. Trimming pared 5 bases from V and 3 bases from J, leaving 9 bases between. The CDR3 DNA reads TGTGCCAGCAGTCGAGGCACAACAGATACGCAGTATTTT. Protein product: CASSRGTTDTQYF.

This rearrangement joins TRBV27 to TRBJ2-5; 7 nucleotides align to TRBD1. There are 14 residues in the CDR3. The V segment lost 5 bases and the J segment 3 bases; nucleotides outside the gene matches: 6. Germline CDR1 is MNHEY and CDR2 is SMNVEV (reference sequence). CDR3 protein: CASSAQTGKETQYF. Written as DNA, the CDR3 is TGTGCCAGCAGTGCCCAGACAGGGAAAGAGACCCAGTACTTC.

The V gene is TRBV2, the J gene TRBJ1-2; 7 bases fit TRBD1. This CDR3 contains 14 residues. Germline V CDR1 and CDR2: SNHLY, FYNNEI. V shed 6 bases, J shed 4 bases, and the junction held 8 bases outside the gene matches. CDR3 nucleotides: TGTGCCAGCAGGCCTGGGACAGATTTCTATGGCTACACCTTC. Translated: CASRPGTDFYGYTF.

V gene TRBV5-4 combines with J gene TRBJ1-2; 11 bases map to TRBD1. Trimming cost V 4 bases and J 8 bases; bases outside gene matches: 10. The germline V gene encodes CDR1 SGHNT and CDR2 YYREEE (reference sequence). The CDR3 runs 15 residues. CDR3 bases: TGTGCCAGCAGCCCAAAAGGACAGGGGGCTGTGGGCTACACCTTC. This sequence encodes CASSPKGQGAVGYTF.

This clone has only one observation. This chain connects TRBV5-4 to TRBJ2-5, with 9 bases fitting TRBD2. CDR1 and CDR2 (germline): SGHNT, YYREEE (reference sequence). The junction had 3 bases not matched to a gene; V was cut back by 2 bases and J by 4 bases. CDR3 length: 14 residues. DNA of the CDR3: TGTGCCAGCAGCTTTAGCGGGGGCGTAGAGACCCAGTACTTC. This encodes CASSFSGGVETQYF.

This clone was counted only a few times. The chain carries TRBV10-2 and TRBJ1-2, with TRBD1 matching 8 bases. The CDR3 is made up of 13 amino acids. Losses at the gene ends were 2 bases for V and 5 bases for J; bases not matched to a gene: 1. Germline V CDR1 and CDR2: WSHSY, SAAADI. The CDR3 is CASSEDRGYGYTF. CDR3 DNA sequence: TGCGCCAGCAGTGAGGACAGGGGATATGGCTACACCTTC.

The V gene is TRBV6-1, the J gene TRBJ2-1, with D tentatively TRBD1 or TRBD2 (6 bases each). Germline V gene sequence: CDR1 MNHNS, CDR2 SASEGT. V was pared by 10 bases and J by 7 bases, with 23 bases between. The CDR3 runs to 15 residues. CDR3 residues: CAIREDRSGVNEQFF. The CDR3 nucleotides read TGTGCCATCAGGGAAGACAGGTCGGGGGTGAATGAGCAGTTCTTC.

This chain uses TRBV6-2 or TRBV6-3 with TRBJ2-7; D might be TRBD1 or TRBD2, each matching 5 bases. The CDR3 runs 14 residues. The germline V gene has CDR1 MNHEY and CDR2 SVGEGT. V gave up 6 bases and J gave up 3 bases, with 15 bases separating them. In DNA, the CDR3 is TGTGCCAGCAGCCGGGGCGGTAGGGGCTACGAGCAGTACTTC. Protein sequence: CASSRGGRGYEQYF.

The V and J genes are TRBV19 and TRBJ1-5; 8 bases are shared with TRBD1. This CDR3 comprises 17 residues. The V gene's germline CDR1 is LNHDA and CDR2 SQIVND (reference sequence). Trimming cost V 5 bases and J 0 bases; bases outside gene matches: 9. The CDR3 DNA sequence: TGTGCCAGTAGTCCAGGGGGGGGACAGGTTAGCAATCAGCCCCAGCATTTT. Its translation is CASSPGGGQVSNQPQHF.